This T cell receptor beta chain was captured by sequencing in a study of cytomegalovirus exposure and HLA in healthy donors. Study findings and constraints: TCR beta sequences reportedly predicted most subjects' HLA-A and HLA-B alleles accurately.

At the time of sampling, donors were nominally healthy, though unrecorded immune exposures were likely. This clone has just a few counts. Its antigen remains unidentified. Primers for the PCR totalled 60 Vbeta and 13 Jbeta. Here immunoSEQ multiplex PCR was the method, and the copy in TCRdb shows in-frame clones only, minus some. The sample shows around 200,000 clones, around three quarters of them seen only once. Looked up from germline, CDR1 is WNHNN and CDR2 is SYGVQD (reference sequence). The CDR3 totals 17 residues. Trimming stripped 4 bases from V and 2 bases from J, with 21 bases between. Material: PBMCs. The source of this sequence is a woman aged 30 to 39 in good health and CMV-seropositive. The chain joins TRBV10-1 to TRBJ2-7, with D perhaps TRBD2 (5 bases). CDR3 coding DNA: TGCGCCAGCAGTGCGGACTGGTACAGAGAATTAGCCTACGAGCAGTACTTC. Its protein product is CASSADWYRELAYEQYF.